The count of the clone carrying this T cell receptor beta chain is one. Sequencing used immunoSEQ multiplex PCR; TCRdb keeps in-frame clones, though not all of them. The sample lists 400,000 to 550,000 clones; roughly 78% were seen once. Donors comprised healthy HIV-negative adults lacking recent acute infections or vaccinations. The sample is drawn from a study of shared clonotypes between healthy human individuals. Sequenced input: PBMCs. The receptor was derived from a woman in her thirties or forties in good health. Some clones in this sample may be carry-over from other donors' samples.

CDR3: CASSLGSREMNEQFF. CDR3 DNA: TGTGCCAGCAGTTTAGGTTCTAGGGAGATGAATGAGCAGTTCTTC. This chain connects TRBV28 to TRBJ2-1, with a weak D call TRBD2 (5 bases). The CDR3 spans 15 residues. The germline V and J ends were trimmed by 2 bases and 7 bases, with 15 bases remaining between them. Germline CDR1 MDHEN, CDR2 SYDVKM.